This TCR beta chain was identified in a study of blood T cells in healthy people across ages. About the study: T cells yielded about one barcoded beta molecule per two cells through template switching.

The second PCR ran about 6 to 12 cycles with a sample-barcoded 5' primer and J-beta primers. All samples yielded 2.5 million or more CDR3-containing paired-end reads. TCRdb called the 5' RACE reads again in MiXCR, with one record for every CDR3 protein. The sample has roughly 860,000 distinct CDR3 sequences; 62% are singletons. Per the germline V gene, CDR1 is SGDLS and CDR2 is YYNGEE. V was shortened by 0 bases and J by 2 bases, with 9 bases between the two germline ends. There are 15 residues in the CDR3. Every sample yielded at least 6.5 million isolated PBMCs. This TCR came from a man aged 30-40 years in good health. This chain links TRBV9 with TRBJ2-1; D is ambiguous. Sequenced sample: blood. The CDR3 region has the DNA TGTGCCAGCAGCGTAGCAAGCATCACCTACAATGAGCAGTTCTTC. Protein sequence: CASSVASITYNEQFF.